These 8 T cell receptor beta chains were sequenced from one sample in a study of STAT5B mutations in CD4+ large granular lymphocyte leukemia. Assay: immunoSEQ multiplex PCR; the TCRdb copy retains only in-frame clones and omits some. The sample carries tens of thousands of clones, over 65% recorded once. The sequenced material came from CD4+ T cells from blood buffy coats. These receptors came from a human donor in good health.

The chain combines TRBV5-6 with TRBJ1-4, with 8 bases that match TRBD1. The CDR3 is made up of 18 amino acids. Germline lookup yields CDR1 SGHDT and CDR2 YYEEEE. The ends lost 2 bases at V and 7 bases at J; junction bases unmatched: 16. The CDR3 nucleotides read TGTGCCAGCAGCTTCTTCCCACAGGGGGGGGATCCTGGTGAAAAACTGTTTTTT. Amino acids: CASSFFPQGGDPGEKLFF.

This chain connects TRBV21-1 to TRBJ2-1; TRBD2, as called in the table, went unchecked against the DNA. TRBV21-1 is tagged as a pseudogene. CDR3 length equals 18 residues. This CDR3 is CASSTSLGTSGGASEQFF. CDR3 DNA sequence: TGTGCCAGCAGCACATCCCTAGGGACTAGCGGGGGGGCGAGCGAGCAGTTCTTC.

The genes are TRBV4-3 and TRBJ1-6, with 7 bases that match TRBD1. CDR1 and CDR2 (germline): LGHNA, YSLEER. Germline trimming cut 6 bases from V and 5 bases from J; bases unmatched to any gene: 13. The CDR3 sequence is 17 residues long. The CDR3 nucleotides are TGCGCCAGCAGAGCGCGACTCGGGACAGCTAATAATTCACCCCTCCACTTT. It is translated as CASRARLGTANNSPLHF.

V and J are TRBV7-3 and TRBJ2-2, with D tentatively TRBD2 (7 bases). CDR3 length: 14 amino acids. Germline V gives CDR1 SGHTA, CDR2 FQGTGA. Trimming took off 5 bases at V and 5 bases at J, with 12 bases between the two ends. The chain's CDR3 is CASSAGAGTGELFF. CDR3 sequence (DNA): TGTGCCAGCAGCGCGGGGGCTGGGACCGGGGAGCTGTTTTTT.

V is TRBV25-1 and J is TRBJ1-2; D is ambiguous. Germline CDR1 MGHDK, CDR2 SYGVNS. The CDR3 consists of 13 residues. Trimming pared 3 bases from V and 5 bases from J, leaving 10 bases between. CDR3 protein: CASSEAGGYGYTF. The CDR3 nucleotides read TGTGCCAGCAGTGAGGCGGGTGGGTATGGCTACACCTTC.

This clone turned up a few times. DNA of the CDR3: TGTGCCAGCAGCTGGGACAGGTTCTACGAGCAGTACTTC. It yields the protein CASSWDRFYEQYF. V and J are TRBV7-8 and TRBJ2-7; TRBD1 matches at 8 bases. Per the germline V gene, CDR1 is SGHVS and CDR2 is FQNEAQ. The CDR3 covers 13 residues. Trimming at V came to 4 bases and at J to 3 bases, leaving 2 bases not matched to a gene.

The chain is built from TRBV18 and TRBJ2-3, with a possible D match to TRBD1 (7 bases). The V and J ends lost 6 bases and 4 bases respectively, with 14 bases between them. The CDR3 is made up of 14 amino acids. Germline loops: CDR1 KGHSH, CDR2 LQKENI. CDR3 sequence reads: CASSPGGGADTQYF. The CDR3 region has the DNA TGTGCCAGCTCGCCAGGGGGAGGTGCAGATACGCAGTATTTT.

V usage is TRBV5-6 and J usage is TRBJ2-3; no definite D call. Per germline, CDR1 SGHDT and CDR2 YYEEEE. Trimming shortened V by 4 bases and J by 6 bases, and 15 bases separated the two germline ends. The CDR3 runs to 14 residues. The CDR3 here is CASSPALRADTQYF. CDR3 in DNA: TGTGCCAGCAGCCCCGCACTTAGAGCGGATACGCAGTATTTT.